This T cell receptor (beta chain) stems from a study of identical twins. MiXCR, applied by TCRdb to the 5' RACE reads, yields one record per CDR3 protein. In the table there are around 490,000 distinct CDR3 sequences, around 24% of which are singletons. This CDR3 is 17 amino acids long. Trimming cost V 0 bases and J 4 bases; bases outside gene matches: 6. CDR1 and CDR2 from the germline V gene are SGHRS and YFSETQ. The same data also went into a second study, on yellow fever vaccine responses in identical twins.

The origin of this receptor is a woman aged 18-29 years in good health. The genes are TRBV5-1 and TRBJ2-3; 12 bases fit TRBD2. Sequenced material: CD4+ T cells sorted from blood. Here the CDR3 reads CASSLVPTSGGADTQYF. In nucleotides, the CDR3 is TGCGCCAGCAGCTTGGTCCCGACTAGCGGGGGAGCAGATACGCAGTATTTT.